What follows describes a single T cell receptor (beta chain). Germline-derived CDR1 and CDR2 are MDHEN and SYDVKM. V was trimmed by 2 bases and J by 7 bases, leaving 6 bases between them. The CDR3 has 12 residues. These data belong to a study of immune heterogeneity within non-small cell lung tumors. About the study: Of the tumors, several were squamous cell, 10 non-squamous, and 1 not otherwise specified.

It was a multiplex PCR that amplified TCR beta CDR3, with 32 V and 13 J primers. TCRdb fed the multiplex PCR reads into MiXCR, producing one record per CDR3 protein. The sample shows roughly 15,000 distinct CDR3 sequences, about 31% of them seen only once. As template, the study used bulk tumor genomic DNA at about 600 ng per sample. Every primary tumor yielded several biopsies, spaced far apart, that were taken during surgery. Enrolled patients presented with newly diagnosed, previously untreated non-small cell lung cancer and underwent curative surgery. The chain recombines TRBV28 with TRBJ1-5; D not resolved. The sequenced sample was lung tumor tissue. The source of this sequence is a woman aged 50 to 60 with non-small cell lung cancer. The CDR3 region has the DNA TGTGCCAGCAGTTTAGGTACCCAGCCCCAGCATTTT. This gives the protein CASSLGTQPQHF.